Following are 21 T cell receptor beta chains from one sample sequenced in a study of blood T cell repertoires in COVID-19. TCRdb keeps only in-frame clones here, not all; method: immunoSEQ multiplex PCR. This sample has 250,000 to 300,000 clones; approximately 85% occur once, and the top ten carry under 2.5%. The sample taken for sequencing was PBMCs or T cells enriched from blood (not recorded which). Every receptor here comes from a woman aged 45 to 65 who had recovered from COVID-19.

To note about this clone: Within the sample, other DNA sequences also encode this same CDR3. This sequence joins TRBV12-3 or TRBV12-4 and TRBJ1-5; D uncertain. CDR3 length: 13 amino acids. Deletions cut 3 bases from V and 7 bases from J, with 10 bases between. As DNA, the CDR3 is TGTGCCAGCAGTTTTCAAAGAGGCCAGCCCCAGCATTTT. This sequence encodes CASSFQRGQPQHF.

This clone was observed a few times. The chain employs TRBV27 and TRBJ2-7; D might be TRBD2 (5 bases). Trimming pared 10 bases from V and 1 base from J, leaving 14 bases between. Germline V lookup: CDR1 MNHEY, CDR2 SMNVEV (reference sequence). The CDR3 covers 13 residues. CDR3 sequence reads: CATADGLSYEQYF. CDR3 coding DNA: TGTGCCACTGCAGACGGACTTTCCTACGAGCAGTACTTC.

The chain uses TRBV7-8 and TRBJ2-7; 11 nucleotides match TRBD2. The J segment lost 7 bases and the V segment lost 2 bases, leaving 7 bases of the junction unmatched. The CDR3 is 15 residues long. Germline V CDR1 and CDR2: SGHVS, FQNEAQ. CDR3 amino acids: CASSLISGRAGEQYF. DNA of the CDR3: TGTGCCAGCAGCTTAATTAGCGGGAGGGCCGGAGAGCAGTACTTC.

The chain joins TRBV5-1 to TRBJ1-1; 9 nucleotides line up with TRBD1. Unmatched junction bases numbered 10, after V lost 0 bases and J lost 4 bases. The CDR3 has 17 amino acids. Germline-derived CDR1 and CDR2 are SGHRS and YFSETQ. CDR3 DNA: TGCGCCAGCAGCTTGGAGTGGGACAGGGAAGGGTCCACTGAAGCTTTCTTT. Its translation is CASSLEWDREGSTEAFF. The full variable domain, rest sourced from reference TRBV5-1 and TRBJ1-1, is KAGVTQTPRYLIKTRGQQVTLSCSPISGHRSVSWYQQTPGQGLQFLFEYFSETQRNKGNFPGRFSGRQFSNSRSEMNVSTLELGDSALYLCASSLEWDREGSTEAFFGQGTRLTVV.

V and J are TRBV29-1 and TRBJ2-7; D is unresolved. V was trimmed by 7 bases and J by 0 bases, leaving 13 bases between them. Germline V gene sequence: CDR1 SQVTM, CDR2 ANQGSEA. This CDR3 is built from 13 residues. Here the CDR3 DNA reads TGCAGCGCTACCCGTGAGTCCTCCTACGAGCAGTACTTC. It codes for CSATRESSYEQYF.

V usage is TRBV5-4 and J usage is TRBJ2-4, with TRBD2 as a possible D gene (6 bases). The CDR3 extends over 14 amino acids. The V end was cut by 2 bases, the J end by 3 bases, with 9 bases between. The germline V gene encodes CDR1 SGHNT and CDR2 YYREEE (reference sequence). The CDR3 nucleotides read TGTGCCAGCAGCTTCGGCGGGGACAAAAACATTCAGTACTTC. As protein: CASSFGGDKNIQYF.

This chain connects TRBV28 to TRBJ2-1, with no clear D. This CDR3 spans 14 amino acids. Germline V CDR1 and CDR2: MDHEN, SYDVKM. Trimming cost V 6 bases and J 4 bases, with 13 bases left between them. The CDR3 loop is CASSLGRLYNEQFF. In DNA form, the CDR3 reads TGTGCCAGCAGCCTGGGCCGGTTATACAATGAGCAGTTCTTC.

The V call is TRBV28, the J call TRBJ2-7; TRBD2 matches 14 bases. Trimming took 1 base from V and 6 from J; bases not matched to a gene: 2. Germline values: CDR1 MDHEN, CDR2 SYDVKM. CDR3 length: 15 amino acids. For the CDR3, the DNA is TGTGCCAGCAGTTTATCGGGACTAGCGGGAGCCGAGCAGTACTTC. The encoded protein is CASSLSGLAGAEQYF. Using reference TRBV28 and TRBJ2-7 for the parts outside the CDR3, the full variable domain is DVKVTQSSRYLVKRTGEKVFLECVQDMDHENMFWYRQDPGLGLRLIYFSYDVKMKEKGDIPEGYSVSREKKERFSLILESASTNQTSMYLCASSLSGLAGAEQYFGPGTRLTVT.

This clone appeared many times. The chain combines TRBV24-1 with TRBJ2-2, with D maybe TRBD2 (6 bases). CDR3 length: 14 amino acids. Germline loops: CDR1 KGHDR, CDR2 SFDVKD. The V end lost 5 bases, the J end lost 5 bases, and 11 bases lay between the germline ends. CDR3 residues: CATSGPSVTGELFF. CDR3 in DNA: TGTGCCACCAGTGGGCCTAGCGTGACCGGGGAGCTGTTTTTT.

J is TRBJ1-2 and V is TRBV6-6; 10 nucleotides match TRBD1. This CDR3 spans 16 amino acids. The V gene's germline CDR1 is MNHNY and CDR2 SVGAGI (reference sequence). V lost 6 bases and J lost 8; bases outside the gene matches: 15. The DNA for the CDR3 is TGTGCCAGCAGCCAAGCCTCACGACAGGGGGCGGAGGGCTACACCTTC. Its protein is CASSQASRQGAEGYTF.

This clone appeared once. This rearrangement joins TRBV3-1 (or the pseudogene TRBV3-2) to TRBJ2-2; 8 nucleotides match TRBD2. The CDR3 contains 18 residues. Germline V lookup: CDR1 LGHDT, CDR2 YNNKEL (reference sequence). The ends lost 0 bases at V and 3 bases at J; junction bases unmatched: 9. The CDR3 DNA sequence: TGTGCCAGCAGCCAAGAAACAAGGCGGGAGGCAGACACCGGGGAGCTGTTTTTT. Translating gives CASSQETRREADTGELFF.

The chain has TRBV2 and TRBJ2-3; 14 nucleotides match TRBD2. This CDR3 contains 15 residues. The junction had 8 bases not matched to a gene; V was cut back by 6 bases and J by 9 bases. Germline CDR1 and CDR2: SNHLY and FYNNEI. In DNA form, the CDR3 reads TGTGCCAGCAGCGCTGGGACTAGCGGGAGTCTGACGCAGTATTTT. It translates to CASSAGTSGSLTQYF.

The chain has TRBV3-1 (or the pseudogene TRBV3-2) and TRBJ1-1; D gene uncertain. Between the trimmed V and J ends, which lost 2 bases and 3 bases, there was a span of 10 bases. Looked up from germline, CDR1 is LGHDT and CDR2 is YNNKEL (reference sequence). The CDR3 is 14 residues long. The CDR3: CASSQQRHYTEAFF. CDR3 coding DNA: TGTGCCAGCAGCCAACAGAGACACTACACTGAAGCTTTCTTT.

This clone was seen only once. The chain employs TRBV3-1 (or the pseudogene TRBV3-2) and TRBJ1-2, with 7 bases lining up with TRBD1. Germline loops: CDR1 LGHDT, CDR2 YNNKEL (reference sequence). The J segment lost 2 bases and the V segment lost 2 bases, leaving 5 bases of the junction unmatched. The CDR3 runs to 15 residues. The CDR3 region has the DNA TGTGCCAGCAGCCAACAACCGGGACAGAACTATGGCTACACCTTC. This gives the protein CASSQQPGQNYGYTF.

This chain links TRBV7-9 with TRBJ2-6; 7 bases map to TRBD1. This CDR3 has 17 amino acids. Germline values: CDR1 SEHNR, CDR2 FQNEAQ (reference sequence). Losses at the gene ends were 5 bases for V and 0 bases for J; bases not matched to a gene: 7. CDR3 in DNA: TGTGCCAGCAGCCCCAGACAGGGAATCTCTGGGGCCAACGTCCTGACTTTC. Its protein is CASSPRQGISGANVLTF.

Regarding this clone: Other DNA sequences in the same sample also yield this CDR3. The chain joins TRBV5-1 to TRBJ2-1, with 9 positions matching TRBD2. Germline CDR1 and CDR2: SGHRS and YFSETQ. After removal of 0 bases from V and 2 bases from J, the junction contained 0 bases not matched to a gene. The CDR3 extends over 15 amino acids. The DNA for the CDR3 is TGCGCCAGCAGCTTGGGACTAGCGGCCTACAATGAGCAGTTCTTC. It yields the protein CASSLGLAAYNEQFF. Using reference TRBV5-1 and TRBJ2-1 for the parts outside the CDR3, the full variable domain is KAGVTQTPRYLIKTRGQQVTLSCSPISGHRSVSWYQQTPGQGLQFLFEYFSETQRNKGNFPGRFSGRQFSNSRSEMNVSTLELGDSALYLCASSLGLAAYNEQFFGPGTRLTVL.

This clone was recorded only once. The genes are TRBV7-9 and TRBJ1-1; TRBD1 matches at 9 bases. Germline lookup yields CDR1 SEHNR and CDR2 FQNEAQ (reference sequence). The CDR3 length is 13 residues. Germline trimming cut 5 bases from V and 10 bases from J; bases unmatched to any gene: 8. The CDR3 bases are TGTGCCAGCAGCCCAGGAGGGACAGGGCTAGCTTTCTTT. It encodes CASSPGGTGLAFF.

The gene calls are TRBV29-1 and TRBJ2-1; TRBD2 matches 13 bases. Germline-derived CDR1 and CDR2 are SQVTM and ANQGSEA. This CDR3 contains 15 residues. The V gene end was trimmed by 7 bases and the J gene end by 7 bases; junction bases not matched to a gene: 10. This CDR3 is CSALLAGGLVNEQFF. CDR3 bases: TGCAGCGCCTTACTAGCGGGAGGGCTTGTGAATGAGCAGTTCTTC.

This chain joins TRBV19 and TRBJ1-5; 10 nucleotides agree with TRBD1. CDR3 size: 17 residues. Germline V CDR1 and CDR2: LNHDA, SQIVND (reference sequence). V dropped 6 bases and J dropped 4; count of bases not matched to a gene: 12. Written as DNA, the CDR3 is TGTGCCAGTAGCACAATACCAAGGACAGGGGGAAATCAGCCCCAGCATTTT. Translated, it gives CASSTIPRTGGNQPQHF.

This chain links TRBV27 with TRBJ1-6, with TRBD1 as a possible D gene (6 bases). This CDR3 comprises 14 residues. V was trimmed by 8 bases and J by 10 bases, leaving 18 bases between them. Germline V gives CDR1 MNHEY, CDR2 SMNVEV (reference sequence). The CDR3 reads CASSAQGHLSPLHF. The CDR3 DNA follows: TGTGCCAGCTCGGCCCAGGGACATTTATCACCCCTCCACTTT.

This rearrangement joins TRBV5-1 to TRBJ2-5, with 8 bases matching TRBD1. V was pared by 3 bases and J by 4 bases, with 2 bases of the junction left unmatched. The germline gives CDR1 SGHRS, CDR2 YFSETQ. The CDR3 has 13 residues. This CDR3 reads CASSSQGGETQYF. The CDR3 DNA sequence: TGCGCCAGCAGCTCACAGGGGGGAGAGACCCAGTACTTC.